This TCR beta chain is drawn from a study of shared clonotypes between healthy human individuals. An assay was performed, and its level was deep. For each subset, genomic DNA was distributed in equal portions over several immunoSEQ plates. TCRdb's copy holds only in-frame clones and misses some; the assay was immunoSEQ multiplex PCR. The table records approximately 330,000 clones, around 70% of them present only once. This CDR3 has 14 amino acids. Germline assignment: CDR1 LNHDA and CDR2 SQIVND (reference sequence). Trimming took 3 bases from V and 0 from J, leaving 6 bases between them. The origin of this receptor is a man younger than 40 in good health. Input material: memory CD4+ T cells sorted from blood. Subset defined: CD45RA-negative fraction. The chain employs TRBV19 and TRBJ2-1; D is possibly TRBD2 (5 bases). CDR3 bases: TGTGCCAGTAGTATTGCGGGCTCCTACAATGAGCAGTTCTTC. Translating gives CASSIAGSYNEQFF. The complete variable domain, with remaining parts taken from reference TRBV19 and TRBJ2-1, reads DGGITQSPKYLFRKEGQNVTLSCEQNLNHDAMYWYRQDPGQGLRLIYYSQIVNDFQKGDIAEGYSVSREKKESFPLTVTSAQKNPTAFYLCASSIAGSYNEQFFGPGTRLTVL.